The 10 T cell receptor beta chains below come from one sample, sequenced in a study of blood T cells in healthy people across ages. Alongside a J-beta primer mix, a sample-barcoded 5' primer served in a second PCR lasting about 7 to 11 cycles. TCRdb fed the 5' RACE reads into MiXCR, producing one record per CDR3 protein. The sample includes around 1,000,000 distinct CDR3 sequences, about 23% seen only once; the top ten take about 0.72%. These records were also assigned to another study, of T cells of mothers and their children.

The material sequenced was blood. The receptors were gathered from a girl aged 2-15 years in good health.

The chain uses TRBV24-1 and TRBJ2-3; 8 nucleotides match TRBD2. CDR1 and CDR2 (germline): KGHDR, SFDVKD. This CDR3 contains 16 residues. Trimming removed 4 bases from V and 4 bases from J; junction bases left unmatched: 9. CDR3 region: CATSEYPGLVADTQYF. CDR3 nucleotides: TGTGCCACCAGTGAATACCCGGGACTAGTGGCAGATACGCAGTATTTT.

This clonotype was counted a few times. V is TRBV29-1 and J is TRBJ2-5; possible D gene TRBD2, 5 bases. The J call could be wrong; TRBJ2-7 is a better fit for the DNA end. Germline V gene data show CDR1 as SQVTM and CDR2 as ANQGSEA. The CDR3 loop spans 11 amino acids. CDR3 DNA sequence: TGCAGCGTTTGGGAGTCCTACGAGCAGTACTTC. It translates to CSVWESYEQYF.

With regard to this clonotype: The junction departs from germline at one end; a sequencing error may be responsible. This chain uses TRBV6-2 or TRBV6-3 with TRBJ2-7; 7 nucleotides agree with TRBD1. Germline lookup yields CDR1 MNHEY and CDR2 SVGEGT. The CDR3 contains 17 residues. The CDR3 DNA reads as TGTGCCGGCAGCAAACCATCCGGACAGGCCTACTCCTACGAGCAGTACTTC. Its protein product is CAGSKPSGQAYSYEQYF.

This clonotype was observed a handful of times. The chain uses TRBV4-2 and TRBJ2-1, with a possible D match to TRBD2 (6 bases). Judging by the DNA end, TRBJ2-7 fits better; the J call may be wrong. The germline V gene encodes CDR1 LGHNA and CDR2 YNFKEQ. The CDR3 extends over 14 amino acids. As DNA, the CDR3 is TGTGCCAGCAGCCAAGTTTTCCAGGGAGGCGAGCAGTACTTC. It yields the protein CASSQVFQGGEQYF.

This clonotype occurred a few times. The chain couples TRBV4-1 to TRBJ2-1; TRBD2 aligns across 8 bases. With 0 bases clipped from V and 4 bases from J, the junction kept 5 bases outside the gene matches. CDR1 MGHRA and CDR2 YSYEKL come from the germline V gene. CDR3 length: 16 residues. Here the CDR3 reads CASSQDLGTRYNEQFF. In DNA, the CDR3 is TGCGCCAGCAGCCAAGATCTGGGGACTAGGTACAATGAGCAGTTCTTC.

The chain combines TRBV27 with TRBJ2-3; D is unresolved. This CDR3 spans 15 amino acids. V was trimmed by 4 bases and J by 6 bases, leaving 17 bases between them. Germline CDR1 and CDR2: MNHEY and SMNVEV (reference sequence). CDR3 residues: CASSSREPAWDTQYF. CDR3 in DNA: TGTGCCAGCAGTTCTAGAGAACCGGCCTGGGATACGCAGTATTTT.

This clonotype was counted a few times. The chain is built from TRBV12-3 or TRBV12-4 and TRBJ2-5, with TRBD2 identical over 12 bases. The CDR3 has 16 amino acids. The ends lost 3 bases at V and 4 bases at J; junction bases unmatched: 6. The CDR3 DNA sequence: TGTGCCAGCAGTTTTATGGCTAGCGGGGGGGCAGAGACCCAGTACTTC. It specifies CASSFMASGGAETQYF.

This clonotype was seen a handful of times. V is TRBV7-2 and J is TRBJ2-1; D not resolved. V was clipped by 5 bases and J by 0 bases, with 11 bases between them. Germline CDR1 SGHTA, CDR2 FQGNSA. The CDR3 runs 15 residues. CDR3 nucleotide sequence: TGTGCCAGCAGCGCGTACTCGAGCTCCTACAATGAGCAGTTCTTC. Translating gives CASSAYSSSYNEQFF.

J is TRBJ1-6 and V is TRBV10-3; 8 nucleotides line up with TRBD1. The germline V gene has CDR1 ENHRY and CDR2 SYGVKD. The J segment lost 9 bases and the V segment lost 7 bases, leaving 11 bases of the junction unmatched. CDR3 length: 15 amino acids. The CDR3 sequence: CAIKLDRVNSSPLHF. CDR3 DNA sequence: TGTGCCATCAAATTGGACAGGGTGAATAGTTCACCCCTCCACTTT.

This clonotype has just a few counts. The gene calls are TRBV10-3 and TRBJ2-1; possibly TRBD1 or TRBD2 for D (5 bases each). There are 15 residues in the CDR3. The V end lost 4 bases, the J end lost 7 bases, and 17 bases lay between the germline ends. The germline CDR1 and CDR2 sequences are ENHRY and SYGVKD. CDR3 DNA sequence: TGTGCCATCAGTGGAGCGGACACATCCCTAAATGAGCAGTTCTTC. Translation gives CAISGADTSLNEQFF.